What follows describes a single TCR beta chain. It lacks a known antigen. Per-base quality was not reported, and no clone a single base away is much larger than it. This sample stems from a study of blood T cell repertoires in COVID-19 (dated by TCRdb to the early 2020s). Regarding the study in general: Collaborator samples came from the United States, Italy and Spain and covered acute and convalescent phases of COVID-19. The material from the prospective study consisted of cDNA or gDNA derived from T cells, B-cell-depleted T cells, or PBMCs. The sample metadata nearly always contained a de-identified subject ID, COVID-19 status, age in years and sex. The samples were drawn from the first 160 participants of the ongoing ImmuneRACE study and from more than 1,000 subjects provided by 6 global collaborators. Subjects who had been exposed to COVID-19, were actively infected with it, or had recovered from it provided the deeply sampled blood TCRbeta repertoires that made up the dataset. Where available, HLA class I and class II types were obtained from metadata supplied by the sample provider rather than from assay-based typing. A freely available public database, intended as a resource for researchers studying the immune response to SARS-CoV-2, is where the repertoires were released.

TCRbeta CDR3 regions were amplified from genomic DNA using the immunoSEQ Assay, a bias-controlled multiplex PCR. In the original analysis: Within the assay, amplification of reference gene primers was used to estimate how many nucleated cells each sample contained. To quantify the absolute abundance of each unique TCRbeta CDR3 rearrangement, sequence reads were collapsed and filtered. For each sample, productive Simpson clonality was calculated as the square root of Simpson's diversity index across productive rearrangements. Entries here come from immuneACCESS through TCRdb and include only in-frame sequences with V and J called. Some clones fail to appear in such tables; in the studies checked, an unresolved V gene covers under half of the shortfall, and the cause of the remainder is unknown. The V and J calls and the clone size are those of that table, but D and trimming were determined from the DNA. A total of about 250,000 clones appear in this sample, about 86% of them only once. The ten largest clones add up to roughly 9.4% of the sample.

Summary of the overall study and its limitations: Clinical and demographic metadata were provided uncurated, with the amount varying by source and participant.

Collaborating institutions collected whole blood in K2EDTA tubes following their own protocols. For TCRbeta analysis, collaborator samples were shipped as frozen whole blood, as isolated PBMCs, or as DNA extracted from either sample type. For CDR1 and CDR2, the germline V gene lists SGHVS and FQNEAQ. V and J are truncated by 4 bases and 2 bases respectively, leaving an intervening sequence of 9 bases. From cysteine to phenylalanine, the CDR3 is 13 amino acids long. Of the read, only the CDR3 DNA is kept; its 39 bases are in frame from base 1. The sequencing sample was made of peripheral blood. This TCR was recovered from a man aged 40-49 years with active or convalescent COVID-19. Rearrangement joined TRBV7-8 to TRBJ2-7; confidence is insufficient to name the D gene. The encoded CDR3 is CASSSPGPYEQYF. The DNA reads TGTGCCAGCAGCTCACCCGGTCCCTACGAGCAGTACTTC.